Listed below are T cell receptor beta chains from one sample, sequenced in a study of CD8+CD57+ T cells in acquired aplastic anemia. TCRdb ran MiXCR on the reads and lists one entry per CDR3 protein. The table shows some 200,000 distinct CDR3 sequences, with 40% to 60% occurring only once. The sample taken for sequencing was sorted CD4+, CD8+, or CD8+CD57+ T cells (not recorded which) from PBMCs. These receptors were obtained from a human donor with aplastic anemia. Each CDR3 is given with its conserved first and last residue. The D gene is left open where the match is weak. Size values are once, few and many counts, or a class for expanded clones, and some rows have none.

abundance: -; v_gene: TRBV10-3; j_gene: TRBJ1-6; d_gene: -; CDR3nt: TGTGCCATCAGTCCCATTGACAGTAATAATTCACCCCTCCACTTT; CDR3aa: CAISPIDSNNSPLHF
abundance: -; v_gene: TRBV2; j_gene: TRBJ1-2; d_gene: -; CDR3nt: TGTGCCAGGAAAGACGGGGGCTACACCTTC; CDR3aa: CARKDGGYTF
abundance: -; v_gene: TRBV12-5; j_gene: TRBJ1-1; d_gene: -; CDR3nt: TGTGCTAGTGGTTTATCAGGGGAGAACACTGAAGCTTTCTTT; CDR3aa: CASGLSGENTEAFF
abundance: -; v_gene: TRBV20-1; j_gene: TRBJ1-2; d_gene: TRBD1; CDR3nt: TGCAGTGCGAGAAGCTCGACAGGGGACTACACCTTC; CDR3aa: CSARSSTGDYTF
abundance: -; v_gene: TRBV19; j_gene: TRBJ2-7; d_gene: TRBD1; CDR3nt: TGTGCCAGTAGTATAGACGGACAGGGGGCCCTCGAGCAGTACTTC; CDR3aa: CASSIDGQGALEQYF
abundance: many; v_gene: TRBV6-1; j_gene: TRBJ1-2; d_gene: TRBD1; CDR3nt: TGTGCCAGCAGATGGGACAGGGCAAACTATGGCTACACCTTC; CDR3aa: CASRWDRANYGYTF
abundance: -; v_gene: TRBV25-1; j_gene: TRBJ1-4; d_gene: TRBD1; CDR3nt: TGTGCCAGCACCGCCCACCGGGACAGGGATGGAGAAAAACTGTTTTTT; CDR3aa: CASTAHRDRDGEKLFF
abundance: -; v_gene: TRBV7-8; j_gene: TRBJ1-1; d_gene: -; CDR3nt: TGTGCCAGCAGCTTAGCGCGCAGAATGAACACTGAAGCTTTCTTT; CDR3aa: CASSLARRMNTEAFF
abundance: many; v_gene: TRBV19; j_gene: TRBJ2-2; d_gene: -; CDR3nt: TGTGCCAGTAGACTCGCAGGGGCGACCGGGGAGCTGTTTTTT; CDR3aa: CASRLAGATGELFF
abundance: -; v_gene: TRBV28; j_gene: TRBJ1-1; d_gene: TRBD1; CDR3nt: TGTGCCAGCAGTACCGCCGGGACAGGGAACACTGAAGCTTTCTTT; CDR3aa: CASSTAGTGNTEAFF
abundance: many; v_gene: TRBV20-1; j_gene: TRBJ1-1; d_gene: -; CDR3nt: TGCAGTGCTAGAGGGGTTCGGGACACTGAAGCTTTCTTT; CDR3aa: CSARGVRDTEAFF
abundance: -; v_gene: TRBV20-1; j_gene: TRBJ1-6; d_gene: TRBD1; CDR3nt: TGCAGTGCTAGTTCTGTGCGTGGGACAGGCAATTCACCCCTCCACTTT; CDR3aa: CSASSVRGTGNSPLHF
abundance: once; v_gene: TRBV2; j_gene: TRBJ1-1; d_gene: -; CDR3nt: TGTGCCAGCAGTGAGAATCGGAGGCTGGCTTTCTTT; CDR3aa: CASSENRRLAFF
abundance: -; v_gene: TRBV5-1; j_gene: TRBJ1-3; d_gene: -; CDR3nt: TGCGCCAGCAGCTTGGGGGGTAGCTCTGGAAACACCATATATTTT; CDR3aa: CASSLGGSSGNTIYF
abundance: few; v_gene: TRBV6-6; j_gene: TRBJ2-6; d_gene: TRBD1; CDR3nt: TGTGCCAGCAGCCATAGGGACAGGGATAGGGGGGCCAACGTCCTGACTTTC; CDR3aa: CASSHRDRDRGANVLTF